These T cell receptor beta chains were read from a single sample in a study of cytomegalovirus exposure and HLA in healthy donors. The protocol was immunoSEQ multiplex PCR, while the TCRdb copy is restricted to in-frame clones and leaves out a portion. The sample lists more than 80,000 clones, 70% to 85% occurring once. The sequencing input was PBMCs. All receptors come from a boy aged 5-17 years in good health and CMV-seronegative. CDR3s include the opening cysteine and the closing phenylalanine or tryptophan. D genes are given only for firm matches. Some rows mark clone size as missing; the rest say once, few, many or name a class of expanded clone.

j_gene: TRBJ1-4
v_gene: TRBV5-1
d_gene: TRBD1
abundance: -
CDR3aa: CASSRTGDPNEKLFF
CDR3nt: TGCGCCAGCAGCCGGACAGGGGATCCTAATGAAAAACTGTTTTTT

j_gene: TRBJ1-4
v_gene: TRBV7-9
d_gene: TRBD1
abundance: -
CDR3aa: CSSSRQGAGANEKLFF
CDR3nt: TGTTCCAGCAGCCGACAGGGGGCCGGGGCTAATGAAAAACTGTTTTTT

j_gene: TRBJ2-1
v_gene: TRBV7-9
d_gene: -
abundance: once
CDR3aa: CASSPTWQGTRNEQFF
CDR3nt: TGTGCCAGCAGTCCTACTTGGCAGGGGACAAGGAATGAGCAGTTCTTC

j_gene: TRBJ2-2
v_gene: TRBV5-1
d_gene: TRBD2
abundance: -
CDR3aa: CASSVLAGGNTGELFF
CDR3nt: TGCGCCAGCAGCGTATTAGCGGGGGGTAACACCGGGGAGCTGTTTTTT

j_gene: TRBJ2-1
v_gene: TRBV7-6
d_gene: -
abundance: few
CDR3aa: CASTLGGGIGDEQFF
CDR3nt: TGTGCCAGCACCCTAGGGGGGGGGATTGGCGATGAGCAGTTCTTC

j_gene: TRBJ1-1
v_gene: TRBV12-5
d_gene: -
abundance: -
CDR3aa: CASGFEQGLNTEAFF
CDR3nt: TGTGCTAGTGGTTTCGAACAGGGATTGAACACTGAAGCTTTCTTT

j_gene: TRBJ1-5
v_gene: TRBV6-1
d_gene: -
abundance: -
CDR3aa: CASSESQPQHF
CDR3nt: TGTGCCAGCAGTGAAAGCCAGCCCCAGCATTTT

j_gene: TRBJ2-2
v_gene: TRBV9
d_gene: TRBD2
abundance: -
CDR3aa: CASSDRTSGGSIGVGELFF
CDR3nt: TGTGCCAGCAGCGATAGGACTAGCGGGGGGAGCATCGGAGTCGGGGAGCTGTTTTTT

j_gene: TRBJ2-6
v_gene: TRBV19
d_gene: TRBD1
abundance: few
CDR3aa: CASSATGVSGANVLTF
CDR3nt: TGTGCCAGTAGTGCCACAGGGGTCTCTGGGGCCAACGTCCTGACTTTC

j_gene: TRBJ2-7
v_gene: TRBV5-1
d_gene: TRBD1
abundance: -
CDR3aa: CASSPGPGQGDRATYEQYF
CDR3nt: TGCGCCAGCAGCCCGGGGCCGGGACAGGGGGATCGGGCCACCTACGAGCAGTACTTC

j_gene: TRBJ2-2
v_gene: TRBV5-4
d_gene: -
abundance: -
CDR3aa: CASSLTNTGELFF
CDR3nt: TGTGCCAGCAGCTTGACAAACACCGGGGAGCTGTTTTTT

j_gene: TRBJ2-7
v_gene: TRBV5-4
d_gene: TRBD2
abundance: -
CDR3aa: CASSSSGTYEQYF
CDR3nt: TGTGCCAGCAGCTCTAGCGGAACCTACGAGCAGTACTTC

j_gene: TRBJ2-2
v_gene: TRBV19
d_gene: -
abundance: -
CDR3aa: CASFPQGGTGELFF
CDR3nt: TGTGCCAGTTTCCCACAGGGTGGTACCGGGGAGCTGTTTTTT

j_gene: TRBJ1-2
v_gene: TRBV7-2
d_gene: TRBD1
abundance: -
CDR3aa: CASSPKSGQGHGYTF
CDR3nt: TGTGCCAGCAGCCCCAAGTCGGGACAGGGGCATGGCTACACCTTC